This passage covers 27 T cell receptor beta chains from one sample sequenced in a study of cytomegalovirus exposure and HLA in healthy donors. Primers: 60 Vbeta forward and 13 Jbeta reverse. Method: immunoSEQ multiplex PCR; TCRdb's copy keeps in-frame clones and lacks some. The table shows under 200,000 clones, with around 75% occurring only once. Source material: PBMCs. All receptors come from a woman under 40 in good health and CMV-seronegative.

The V gene is TRBV6-6, the J gene TRBJ2-7, with D perhaps TRBD2 (5 bases). V was shortened by 6 bases and J by 11 bases, with 17 bases between the two germline ends. Germline V lookup: CDR1 MNHNY, CDR2 SVGAGI (reference sequence). The CDR3 contains 12 residues. CDR3 protein: CASSPTGRGEYF. For the CDR3, the DNA is TGTGCCAGCAGCCCAACCGGACGGGGAGAGTACTTC.

The chain joins TRBV7-3 to TRBJ1-1; tentatively, D is TRBD1 (5 bases). Germline CDR1 reads SGHTA; CDR2 reads FQGTGA. Trimming cost V 2 bases and J 4 bases, with 11 bases left between them. CDR3 size: 14 residues. CDR3 in amino acids: CASSLSSGGTEAFF. CDR3 coding DNA: TGTGCCAGCAGCTTATCCTCGGGGGGCACTGAAGCTTTCTTT.

The chain is built from TRBV5-1 and TRBJ2-1; TRBD2 agrees at 7 bases. This CDR3 comprises 17 residues. The trim removed 0 bases at V and 0 bases at J, leaving 6 bases unmatched. The germline V gene has CDR1 SGHRS and CDR2 YFSETQ. CDR3 sequence: CASSLVGGGSSYNEQFF. The CDR3 coding sequence is TGCGCCAGCAGCTTGGTGGGCGGGGGAAGCTCCTACAATGAGCAGTTCTTC. Full variable domain (missing parts from reference TRBV5-1 and TRBJ2-1): KAGVTQTPRYLIKTRGQQVTLSCSPISGHRSVSWYQQTPGQGLQFLFEYFSETQRNKGNFPGRFSGRQFSNSRSEMNVSTLELGDSALYLCASSLVGGGSSYNEQFFGPGTRLTVL.

DNA of the CDR3: TGTGCCAGCAGTTTCGGGGGGGCAGACTCCTACGAGCAGTACTTC. Translation gives CASSFGGADSYEQYF. The chain combines TRBV28 with TRBJ2-7, with 8 bases lining up with TRBD2. This CDR3 has 15 amino acids. Losses at the gene ends were 3 bases for V and 0 bases for J; bases not matched to a gene: 4. Germline V gives CDR1 MDHEN, CDR2 SYDVKM.

The V call is TRBV5-1, the J call TRBJ1-2, with 8 bases fitting TRBD1. With 2 bases clipped from V and 0 bases from J, the junction kept 3 bases outside the gene matches. Germline V gene sequence: CDR1 SGHRS, CDR2 YFSETQ. The length of the CDR3 is 15 residues. CDR3 sequence reads: CASSFTGGANYGYTF. In DNA, the CDR3 is TGCGCCAGCAGCTTCACAGGGGGAGCTAACTATGGCTACACCTTC.

This chain links TRBV9 with TRBJ2-7; the match to TRBD2 covers 10 bases. J was trimmed by 2 bases and V by 1 base; bases with no gene match: 3. This CDR3 has 15 amino acids. CDR1 and CDR2 from the germline V gene are SGDLS and YYNGEE. In nucleotides, the CDR3 is TGTGCCAGCAGCGTATTTAGCGGGGGGCCCTACGAGCAGTACTTC. Its protein product is CASSVFSGGPYEQYF.

This chain joins TRBV9 and TRBJ2-3; TRBD2 aligns across 9 bases. The CDR3 contains 15 residues. Germline V CDR1 and CDR2: SGDLS, YYNGEE. J gave up 4 bases and V 0 bases, and 3 bases lay outside the gene matches. CDR3 nucleotides: TGTGCCAGCAGCGTAGCGGCGGGGGGGCCAGATACGCAGTATTTT. Translated: CASSVAAGGPDTQYF.

This chain uses TRBV11-2 with TRBJ1-1, with TRBD1 matching over 7 bases. The CDR3 totals 14 residues. The J segment lost 3 bases and the V segment lost 1 base, leaving 2 bases of the junction unmatched. The germline V gene encodes CDR1 SGHAT and CDR2 FQNNGV. The CDR3 loop reads CASSLGQGHTEAFF. The CDR3 DNA is TGTGCCAGCAGCTTAGGACAGGGACACACTGAAGCTTTCTTT.

CDR3 coding DNA: TGTGCCAGCAGTAGGGGGAGAAACTACGAGCAGTACTTC. This sequence encodes CASSRGRNYEQYF. The chain couples TRBV7-2 to TRBJ2-7, with a weak D call TRBD1 (6 bases). Germline V gene data show CDR1 as SGHTA and CDR2 as FQGNSA. Trimming stripped 6 bases from V and 3 bases from J, with 12 bases between. This CDR3 is 13 amino acids long.

Only one count was recorded for this clone. V gene TRBV2 combines with J gene TRBJ1-2; D may be TRBD1 (5 bases). Between the trimmed V and J ends, which lost 10 bases and 3 bases, there was a span of 15 bases. This CDR3 spans 13 amino acids. Germline CDR1 is SNHLY and CDR2 is FYNNEI. This chain's CDR3 is CAIQEGRDYGYTF. The CDR3 coding sequence is TGTGCCATACAGGAGGGGCGCGACTATGGCTACACCTTC.

The V call is TRBV15, the J call TRBJ2-7, with 11 bases identical to TRBD1. The CDR3 contains 14 residues. Looked up from germline, CDR1 is LNHNV and CDR2 is YYDKDF (reference sequence). J was trimmed by 2 bases and V by 8 bases; bases with no gene match: 5. The CDR3 DNA is TGTGCCACCCGCCTGGGACAGGGGGCCTACGAGCAGTACTTC. Translated, it gives CATRLGQGAYEQYF.

The chain is built from TRBV19 and TRBJ1-5, with D possibly being TRBD1 (6 bases). Germline CDR1 and CDR2: LNHDA and SQIVND (reference sequence). The CDR3 spans 15 residues. The V end was cut by 7 bases, the J end by 7 bases, with 20 bases between. The CDR3 nucleotides read TGTGCCAGTACCGCGACAGGTGCATTCGGGCAGCCCCAGCATTTT. Encoded protein: CASTATGAFGQPQHF. The full variable domain, with the rest looked up from reference TRBV19 and TRBJ1-5, is DGGITQSPKYLFRKEGQNVTLSCEQNLNHDAMYWYRQDPGQGLRLIYYSQIVNDFQKGDIAEGYSVSREKKESFPLTVTSAQKNPTAFYLCASTATGAFGQPQHFGDGTRLSIL.

The chain combines TRBV7-8 with TRBJ2-5, with 7 bases that match TRBD2. The J call could be wrong; TRBJ2-7 is a better fit for the DNA end. In germline, CDR1 is SGHVS, CDR2 FQNEAQ. This CDR3 comprises 16 residues. The CDR3, as DNA: TGTGCCAGCAGCCCCGCGGGCCTAGCGGCAACCTACGAGCAGTACTTC. Its protein is CASSPAGLAATYEQYF.

The chain carries TRBV6-1 and TRBJ1-1; no clear D gene. CDR1 and CDR2 from the germline V gene are MNHNS and SASEGT. Trimming removed 5 bases at V and 5 bases at J, with 18 bases between. CDR3 length: 15 amino acids. The CDR3 DNA reads TGTGCCAGCAGTAGTATCTGGGGTCGAGGGACTGAAGCTTTCTTT. Residues: CASSSIWGRGTEAFF.

The DNA of the CDR3 is TGTGCCAGCAGCTTTAGGAATAGCGGGTCAGATACGCAGTATTTT. Translating it yields CASSFRNSGSDTQYF. The chain recombines TRBV7-9 with TRBJ2-3; 7 bases line up with TRBD2. CDR1 and CDR2 (germline): SEHNR, FQNEAQ (reference sequence). This CDR3 is built from 15 residues. Trimming cost V 3 bases and J 4 bases; bases outside gene matches: 7.

This rearrangement joins TRBV19 to TRBJ2-1; TRBD2 aligns across 8 bases. The V segment lost 7 bases and the J segment 6 bases; nucleotides outside the gene matches: 8. Germline CDR1 reads LNHDA; CDR2 reads SQIVND (reference sequence). The CDR3 totals 14 residues. As DNA, the CDR3 is TGTGCCAGTAAGCGGAGCGGGAGAGGCAATGAGCAGTTCTTC. Protein product: CASKRSGRGNEQFF. The full variable domain, with the rest looked up from reference TRBV19 and TRBJ2-1, is DGGITQSPKYLFRKEGQNVTLSCEQNLNHDAMYWYRQDPGQGLRLIYYSQIVNDFQKGDIAEGYSVSREKKESFPLTVTSAQKNPTAFYLCASKRSGRGNEQFFGPGTRLTVL.

The chain links TRBV5-1 to TRBJ1-2; tentatively, D is TRBD1 (6 bases). The CDR3 spans 15 residues. Germline V lookup: CDR1 SGHRS, CDR2 YFSETQ. The V end was cut by 1 base, the J end by 4 bases, with 14 bases between. CDR3 residues: CASSLIGGAGYGYTF. The CDR3 bases are TGCGCCAGCAGCTTGATCGGGGGGGCCGGCTATGGCTACACCTTC.

This clone was observed a few times. The rearrangement links TRBV5-1 to TRBJ2-3; 8 nucleotides agree with TRBD1. Unmatched junction bases numbered 1, after V lost 0 bases and J lost 1 base. This CDR3 is 15 amino acids long. From germline, CDR1 is SGHRS and CDR2 YFSETQ. Written as DNA, the CDR3 is TGCGCCAGCAGCTTGGAGGGACAGGGCACAGATACGCAGTATTTT. Translation: CASSLEGQGTDTQYF. The full variable domain, in which reference TRBV5-1 and TRBJ2-3 provide the parts outside the CDR3, is KAGVTQTPRYLIKTRGQQVTLSCSPISGHRSVSWYQQTPGQGLQFLFEYFSETQRNKGNFPGRFSGRQFSNSRSEMNVSTLELGDSALYLCASSLEGQGTDTQYFGPGTRLTVL.

This chain joins TRBV25-1 and TRBJ2-6; a weak D match, TRBD2 (5 bases). Germline assignment: CDR1 MGHDK and CDR2 SYGVNS. V lost 4 bases and J 1 base, leaving 8 bases between the germline ends. This CDR3 has 15 residues. The CDR3 protein is CASSARGSGANVLTF. CDR3 bases: TGTGCCAGCAGTGCTCGGGGTTCTGGGGCCAACGTCCTGACTTTC. Supplemented by reference TRBV25-1 and TRBJ2-6, the full variable domain reads EADIYQTPRYLVIGTGKKITLECSQTMGHDKMYWYQQDPGMELHLIHYSYGVNSTEKGDLSSESTVSRIRTEHFPLTLESARPSHTSQYLCASSARGSGANVLTFGAGSRLTVL.

The V gene is TRBV4-1, the J gene TRBJ2-7; the D gene is possibly TRBD2 (5 bases). V shed 1 base and J shed 3 bases, with 13 bases lying between them. The CDR3 is made up of 15 amino acids. Germline V gene data show CDR1 as MGHRA and CDR2 as YSYEKL. In nucleotides, the CDR3 is TGCGCCAGCAGCCAAGCTTCTAGCTCGGGCTACGAGCAGTACTTC. Its translation: CASSQASSSGYEQYF.

This clone appeared a single time. The V call is TRBV14, the J call TRBJ2-5, with D tentatively TRBD2 (5 bases). The V end lost 0 bases, the J end lost 1 base, and 15 bases lay between the germline ends. Germline V CDR1 and CDR2: SGHDN, FVKESK. This CDR3 region has 17 residues. In nucleotides, the CDR3 is TGTGCCAGCAGCCAAGATCGGGTGGACTCCAGCCAAGAGACCCAGTACTTC. Protein sequence: CASSQDRVDSSQETQYF.

V and J are TRBV9 and TRBJ1-4; TRBD1 is a possible D gene (6 bases). Germline V lookup: CDR1 SGDLS, CDR2 YYNGEE. CDR3 size: 15 residues. V lost 0 bases and J lost 4, with 10 bases in between. CDR3 region: CASSVGGRLNEKLFF. CDR3 bases: TGTGCCAGCAGCGTAGGGGGGCGTCTTAATGAAAAACTGTTTTTT.

J is TRBJ1-4 and V is TRBV11-2; no reliable D call. CDR3 length: 16 residues. Germline V gene lookup returns CDR1 SGHAT and CDR2 FQNNGV. Between the trimmed V and J ends, which lost 6 bases and 5 bases, there was a span of 19 bases. The CDR3 region has the DNA TGTGCCAGCAGGAGGGAGGGCTTGCTAAGCAATGAAAAACTGTTTTTT. Amino acid sequence: CASRREGLLSNEKLFF.

V is TRBV7-2 and J is TRBJ1-1; 7 bases agree with TRBD1. The CDR3 runs 17 residues. The junction had 13 bases not matched to a gene; V was cut back by 5 bases and J by 1 base. The germline V gene has CDR1 SGHTA and CDR2 FQGNSA. The CDR3 DNA sequence: TGTGCCAGCAGCCCCAGACGGACAGGTGGGCGGAACACTGAAGCTTTCTTT. Its translation: CASSPRRTGGRNTEAFF.

The chain carries TRBV11-2 and TRBJ2-7; tentatively, D is TRBD1 (5 bases). Germline V gene sequence: CDR1 SGHAT, CDR2 FQNNGV. The germline V and J ends were trimmed by 0 bases and 2 bases, with 11 bases remaining between them. CDR3 size: 15 residues. The CDR3 nucleotides are TGTGCCAGCAGCTTAGATGGGGCAGGAGCCTACGAGCAGTACTTC. This sequence encodes CASSLDGAGAYEQYF.

This rearrangement joins TRBV6-6 to TRBJ2-7; TRBD2 agrees at 9 bases. This CDR3 contains 14 residues. Looked up from germline, CDR1 is MNHNY and CDR2 is SVGAGI (reference sequence). The junction had 3 bases not matched to a gene; V was cut back by 5 bases and J by 1 base. CDR3 in DNA: TGTGCCAGCAGTAGCGGGGGGCTTTCCTACGAGCAGTACTTC. It codes for CASSSGGLSYEQYF.

The V call is TRBV21-1, the J call TRBJ2-7; the table's D call of TRBD1 was not tested on the DNA. TRBV21-1 is termed a pseudogene. CDR3 length: 17 residues. The CDR3 loop reads CASSKADKGIPSYEQYF. The CDR3 DNA reads as TGTGCCAGCAGCAAAGCCGACAAGGGGATCCCCTCCTACGAGCAGTACTTC.